This T cell receptor (beta chain) is from a study of blood T cell repertoires in COVID-19. Overall study: Samples taken during acute and convalescent COVID-19 were collected in the United States, Italy and Spain. Sample material is recorded as cDNA or gDNA derived from T cells, B-cell-depleted T cells, or PBMCs.

Original analysis: Reference gene primer amplification gave nucleated cell count estimates. Clones were read by immunoSEQ multiplex PCR, and TCRdb kept only the in-frame ones, dropping some. For V, J and clone size, that table is used; D and trimming come from the DNA. The sample lists roughly 80,000 clones; around 80% were seen once. Per the germline V gene, CDR1 is MNHNS and CDR2 is SASEGT. CDR3 length: 18 amino acids. The V segment lost 0 bases and the J segment 4 bases; nucleotides outside the gene matches: 10. This TCR derives from a human donor in a cohort sampled during active COVID-19. The sample consisted of peripheral blood. This chain links TRBV6-1 with TRBJ2-3; 10 nucleotides align to TRBD2. The CDR3 nucleotides are TGTGCCAGCAGTGAAGCGGATAGAGCGGGGGGGCATCCAGATACGCAGTATTTT. Protein: CASSEADRAGGHPDTQYF.